A single sample gave rise to the 32 T cell receptor beta chains below, sequenced in a study of blood T cell repertoires in COVID-19. Generated by immunoSEQ multiplex PCR, the TCRdb table keeps only in-frame clones and is missing some. Of 250,000 to 350,000 clones in the sample, 85% are singletons; the top ten hold 4% to 5%. The sequenced material came from peripheral blood. These receptors all come from a woman between 45 and 65 years old with active or convalescent COVID-19.

This chain joins TRBV19 and TRBJ1-5; D remains ambiguous. Germline loops: CDR1 LNHDA, CDR2 SQIVND (reference sequence). This CDR3 contains 12 residues. Trimming left V 5 bases short and J 4 bases short, with 6 bases between. The CDR3 loop is CASSLLNQPQHF. The DNA of the CDR3 is TGTGCCAGTAGTCTACTAAATCAGCCCCAGCATTTT. Full variable domain (rest looked up from reference TRBV19 and TRBJ1-5): DGGITQSPKYLFRKEGQNVTLSCEQNLNHDAMYWYRQDPGQGLRLIYYSQIVNDFQKGDIAEGYSVSREKKESFPLTVTSAQKNPTAFYLCASSLLNQPQHFGDGTRLSIL.

The chain employs TRBV6-1 and TRBJ1-5; 9 bases agree with TRBD1. Germline V gives CDR1 MNHNS, CDR2 SASEGT. The CDR3 is made up of 16 amino acids. The trim removed 4 bases at V and 0 bases at J, leaving 4 bases unmatched. Here the CDR3 reads CASSAGTGPSNQPQHF. The CDR3 coding sequence is TGTGCCAGCAGTGCCGGGACAGGGCCTAGCAATCAGCCCCAGCATTTT.

The chain has TRBV10-3 and TRBJ1-3; D might be TRBD1 (5 bases). The germline V and J ends were trimmed by 5 bases and 0 bases, with 8 bases remaining between them. The CDR3 covers 14 residues. CDR1 is ENHRY, CDR2 SYGVKD, per germline. DNA for the CDR3: TGTGCCATCAGTAAAGACAGCTCTGGAAACACCATATATTTT. As protein: CAISKDSSGNTIYF.

CDR3 DNA sequence: TGTGCCAGCAGTGAGACTAGCGGGAGATTGGTCGAGCAGTACTTC. Translation: CASSETSGRLVEQYF. V is TRBV6-2 or TRBV6-3 and J is TRBJ2-7; 12 bases align to TRBD2. The CDR3 is 15 amino acids. CDR1 MNHEY and CDR2 SVGEGT come from the germline V gene. Trimming took 5 bases from V and 6 from J; bases not matched to a gene: 8.

The chain recombines TRBV6-2 or TRBV6-3 with TRBJ1-2, with 7 bases identical to TRBD1. V was pared by 5 bases and J by 2 bases, with 5 bases of the junction left unmatched. Germline V CDR1 and CDR2: MNHEY, SVGEGT. The CDR3 spans 14 residues. The CDR3 nucleotides read TGTGCCAGCAGTCCGCGGACAGGCAACTATGGCTACACCTTC. Encoded protein: CASSPRTGNYGYTF.

The chain uses TRBV28 and TRBJ2-5; no clear D gene. The CDR3 sequence is 14 residues long. From germline, CDR1 is MDHEN and CDR2 SYDVKM. Trimming took off 4 bases at V and 4 bases at J, with 13 bases between the two ends. The CDR3 nucleotides read TGTGCCAGCAGTTCTAATTTTATCGGAGAGACCCAGTACTTC. This encodes CASSSNFIGETQYF.

V gene TRBV5-6 combines with J gene TRBJ1-1; TRBD1 might be the D (5 bases). Germline CDR1 and CDR2: SGHDT and YYEEEE. The CDR3 is 15 residues long. The V gene lost 0 bases and the J gene lost 2 bases, with 11 bases spanning the gap. For the CDR3, the DNA is TGTGCCAGCAGCTTGGCTAGGCAGGGTAACACTGAAGCTTTCTTT. Translating it yields CASSLARQGNTEAFF. Full variable domain (outside the CDR3, taken from reference TRBV5-6 and TRBJ1-1): DAGVTQSPTHLIKTRGQQVTLRCSPKSGHDTVSWYQQALGQGPQFIFQYYEEEERQRGNFPDRFSGHQFPNYSSELNVNALLLGDSALYLCASSLARQGNTEAFFGQGTRLTVV.

The sample holds one count of this clone. The J gene is TRBJ2-2, the V gene TRBV27; 8 nucleotides line up with TRBD2. CDR3 length: 17 amino acids. Germline V gives CDR1 MNHEY, CDR2 SMNVEV (reference sequence). J gave up 2 bases and V 6 bases, and 11 bases lay outside the gene matches. CDR3 sequence reads: CASSSGRVRRNTGELFF. For the CDR3, the DNA is TGTGCCAGCAGCTCCGGGAGGGTGAGAAGAAACACCGGGGAGCTGTTTTTT.

This chain uses TRBV7-8 with TRBJ1-5; D unclear. Germline CDR1 reads SGHVS; CDR2 reads FQNEAQ. Trimming stripped 3 bases from V and 0 bases from J, with 9 bases between. This CDR3 comprises 15 residues. The CDR3 DNA is TGTGCCAGCAGCTTGGTTCACACTAGCAATCAGCCCCAGCATTTT. Its translation: CASSLVHTSNQPQHF.

This sequence joins TRBV5-4 and TRBJ1-1; 7 positions agree with TRBD1. The V segment lost 7 bases and the J segment 0 bases; nucleotides outside the gene matches: 6. The CDR3 extends over 14 amino acids. Germline loops: CDR1 SGHNT, CDR2 YYREEE (reference sequence). CDR3 coding DNA: TGTGCCAGCGGGTCAGGGGGGATGAACACTGAAGCTTTCTTT. The encoded protein is CASGSGGMNTEAFF.

This clone was seen only a few times. The V gene is TRBV5-6, the J gene TRBJ2-5, with 10 nucleotides matching TRBD1. After removal of 2 bases from V and 5 bases from J, the junction contained 3 bases not matched to a gene. The CDR3 sequence is 14 residues long. The germline V gene has CDR1 SGHDT and CDR2 YYEEEE. The CDR3 here is CASSFDRGPETQYF. The CDR3 DNA is TGTGCCAGCAGCTTCGACAGGGGGCCGGAGACCCAGTACTTC.

The rearrangement uses TRBV4-1 and TRBJ1-1, with 8 bases fitting TRBD1. The CDR3 spans 17 residues. The ends lost 6 bases at V and 5 bases at J; junction bases unmatched: 17. From germline, CDR1 is MGHRA and CDR2 YSYEKL. The CDR3 nucleotides are TGCGCCAGCAGTCATACCGGGACAGGTAATTCTAGGACTGAAGCTTTCTTT. It codes for CASSHTGTGNSRTEAFF.

J is TRBJ1-2 and V is TRBV5-1, with 8 positions matching TRBD1. Germline loops: CDR1 SGHRS, CDR2 YFSETQ. This CDR3 has 15 residues. V lost 4 bases and J lost 5; bases outside the gene matches: 10. CDR3 loop: CASSRGTGAPYGYTF. DNA of the CDR3: TGCGCCAGCAGCCGCGGGACAGGTGCCCCTTATGGCTACACCTTC.

The table lists this clone with a few counts. V and J are TRBV7-9 and TRBJ1-6; 7 positions agree with TRBD1. Germline CDR1 is SEHNR and CDR2 is FQNEAQ (reference sequence). The length of the CDR3 is 14 residues. Trimming removed 5 bases from V and 11 bases from J; junction bases left unmatched: 9. Written as DNA, the CDR3 is TGTGCCAGCAGCATCGACAGGGATGGGGCACCCCTCCACTTT. Its protein is CASSIDRDGAPLHF. Filled out from reference TRBV7-9 and TRBJ1-6, the complete variable domain reads DTGVSQNPRHKITKRGQNVTFRCDPISEHNRLYWYRQTLGQGPEFLTYFQNEAQLEKSRLLSDRFSAERPKGSFSTLEIQRTEQGDSAMYLCASSIDRDGAPLHFGNGTRLTVT.

The rearrangement links TRBV6-5 to TRBJ1-1; D may be TRBD1 (6 bases). V was shortened by 6 bases and J by 4 bases, with 15 bases between the two germline ends. This CDR3 has 14 amino acids. The V gene's germline CDR1 is MNHEY and CDR2 SVGAGI. The CDR3 DNA is TGTGCCAGCAGACCCAGGGGAGAGGTCACTGAAGCTTTCTTT. Translation: CASRPRGEVTEAFF.

The rearrangement links TRBV5-5 to TRBJ2-7; TRBD1 matches 8 bases. Looked up from germline, CDR1 is SGHKS and CDR2 is YYEKEE (reference sequence). Unmatched junction bases numbered 4, after V lost 2 bases and J lost 3 bases. The CDR3 runs 14 residues. DNA for the CDR3: TGTGCCAGCAGCTTCTTCGGGACAGGCTACGAGCAGTACTTC. The encoded protein is CASSFFGTGYEQYF.

CDR3 residues: CASSEDLRGESIQYF. CDR3 coding DNA: TGTGCCAGCAGTGAAGACCTCAGGGGAGAAAGCATTCAGTACTTC. The chain uses TRBV6-1 and TRBJ2-4; tentative D call: TRBD1 (6 bases). The CDR3 is 15 residues long. V was pared by 1 base and J by 9 bases, with 16 bases between. CDR1 is MNHNS and CDR2 is SASEGT in the germline V gene.

The chain is built from TRBV6-5 and TRBJ1-1, with unresolved D. Germline CDR1 and CDR2: MNHEY and SVGAGI. V was shortened by 6 bases and J by 1 base, with 9 bases between the two germline ends. CDR3 length: 13 residues. For the CDR3, the DNA is TGTGCCAGCAGCCGCGAATGGAACACTGAAGCTTTCTTT. It translates to CASSREWNTEAFF.

This clone was observed a handful of times. The genes are TRBV10-2 and TRBJ2-1; 10 bases agree with TRBD2. J was trimmed by 5 bases and V by 6 bases; bases with no gene match: 13. Germline V CDR1 and CDR2: WSHSY, SAAADI. The CDR3 covers 17 residues. In DNA form, the CDR3 reads TGCGCCAGCAGGCAACCAATCCCTGGACTAGCGGACAATGAGCAGTTCTTC. Translated, it gives CASRQPIPGLADNEQFF.

The chain uses TRBV3-1 (or the pseudogene TRBV3-2) and TRBJ2-1; 12 bases agree with TRBD2. CDR3 size: 16 residues. The V and J ends lost 4 bases and 2 bases, in that order; junction bases with no gene match: 3. From germline, CDR1 is LGHDT and CDR2 YNNKEL (reference sequence). CDR3 DNA sequence: TGTGCCAGCAGCCTGACTAGCGGGAGCACCTACAATGAGCAGTTCTTC. Protein: CASSLTSGSTYNEQFF.

The CDR3 loop is CASKRPGAYNEQFF. In DNA form, the CDR3 reads TGTGCCAGTAAACGCCCGGGGGCCTACAATGAGCAGTTCTTC. The genes are TRBV19 and TRBJ2-1; tentative D call: TRBD2 (6 bases). The CDR3 runs 14 residues. Germline CDR1 is LNHDA and CDR2 is SQIVND (reference sequence). The V and J ends lost 7 bases and 2 bases respectively, with 12 bases between them.

The chain is built from TRBV4-1 and TRBJ2-3; 7 bases align to TRBD2. Germline V gene lookup returns CDR1 MGHRA and CDR2 YSYEKL. V dropped 2 bases and J dropped 0; count of bases not matched to a gene: 2. This CDR3 comprises 15 residues. The CDR3 reads CASSQREASTDTQYF. DNA for the CDR3: TGCGCCAGCAGCCAACGGGAGGCGAGCACAGATACGCAGTATTTT.

Only a few counts were recorded for this clone. V usage is TRBV23-1 and J usage is TRBJ1-6, with D unresolved. TRBV23-1 is filed as an ORF, its function uncertain. The V end was cut by 2 bases, the J end by 11 bases, with 16 bases between. CDR3 length: 15 residues. CDR3 in amino acids: CASSQELGQRPPLHF. In DNA form, the CDR3 reads TGCGCCAGCAGTCAAGAGTTAGGTCAGAGGCCACCCCTCCACTTT.

The V and J genes are TRBV7-8 and TRBJ1-4, with TRBD1 matching 9 bases. The germline V gene has CDR1 SGHVS and CDR2 FQNEAQ. J gave up 3 bases and V 1 base, and 12 bases lay outside the gene matches. This CDR3 has 19 amino acids. This CDR3 reads CASSLGVVGQGRSNEKLFF. Here the CDR3 DNA reads TGTGCCAGCAGCTTAGGGGTTGTGGGACAGGGTCGATCTAATGAAAAACTGTTTTTT.

This sequence joins TRBV15 and TRBJ2-1, with 8 bases identical to TRBD1. The germline V gene encodes CDR1 LNHNV and CDR2 YYDKDF (reference sequence). The CDR3 covers 19 residues. With 1 base clipped from V and 4 bases from J, the junction kept 15 bases outside the gene matches. CDR3 residues: CATSRGRGPFQALYNEQFF. CDR3 bases: TGTGCCACCAGCAGAGGCAGGGGGCCATTCCAAGCCTTATACAATGAGCAGTTCTTC. Based on the CDR3 plus reference TRBV15 and TRBJ2-1, the full variable domain is DAMVIQNPRYQVTQFGKPVTLSCSQTLNHNVMYWYQQKSSQAPKLLFHYYDKDFNNEADTPDNFQSRRPNTSFCFLDIRSPGLGDTAMYLCATSRGRGPFQALYNEQFFGPGTRLTVL.

The chain combines TRBV5-1 with TRBJ1-2, with D tentatively TRBD1 (6 bases). The CDR3 sequence is 14 residues long. The germline gives CDR1 SGHRS, CDR2 YFSETQ. V was shortened by 5 bases and J by 8 bases, with 19 bases between the two germline ends. The CDR3 DNA follows: TGCGCCAGCAGTCCTTCTACTACAGGGAAAGGCTACACCTTC. Its protein product is CASSPSTTGKGYTF.

The J gene is TRBJ2-7, the V gene TRBV5-7; the match to TRBD2 covers 7 bases. TRBV5-7 is sorted into the ORF group, with uncertain function. The V segment lost 3 bases and the J segment 1 base; nucleotides outside the gene matches: 16. The CDR3 extends over 18 amino acids. The CDR3 protein is CASSSDFWAGEASYEQYF. The CDR3, as DNA: TGTGCCAGCAGCTCCGACTTTTGGGCGGGAGAGGCATCCTACGAGCAGTACTTC.

The V gene is TRBV20-1, the J gene TRBJ1-1; a possible D gene is TRBD1 (6 bases). Germline CDR1 and CDR2: DFQATT and SNEGSKA (reference sequence). V was clipped by 5 bases and J by 10 bases, with 14 bases between them. CDR3 size: 11 residues. The CDR3 sequence is CSAVGAEGAFF. CDR3 coding DNA: TGCAGTGCTGTGGGGGCCGAAGGAGCTTTCTTT.

In this sample, this clone turned up once. The V gene is TRBV6-1, the J gene TRBJ1-5, with 7 bases identical to TRBD1. Germline V lookup: CDR1 MNHNS, CDR2 SASEGT. CDR3 size: 15 residues. The J segment lost 5 bases and the V segment lost 1 base, leaving 5 bases of the junction unmatched. CDR3 sequence (DNA): TGTGCCAGCAGTGAAGACAGGGGATGGGATCAGCCCCAGCATTTT. It codes for CASSEDRGWDQPQHF.

The CDR3 sequence is CASSLAGGGGTEQFF. CDR3 coding DNA: TGTGCCAGCAGTCTCGCCGGCGGGGGAGGAACTGAGCAGTTCTTC. The chain combines TRBV25-1 with TRBJ2-1, with TRBD2 matching over 7 bases. V lost 5 bases, J lost 9 bases, and 13 bases stayed unmatched. Germline CDR1 is MGHDK and CDR2 is SYGVNS. CDR3 length equals 15 residues.

The chain carries TRBV3-1 (or the pseudogene TRBV3-2) and TRBJ1-5; TRBD1 might be the D (5 bases). Germline V gives CDR1 LGHDT, CDR2 YNNKEL (reference sequence). V lost 0 bases, J lost 5 bases, and 17 bases lay in between. This CDR3 is built from 17 residues. The CDR3 DNA sequence: TGTGCCAGCAGCCAAGATCCCCCAGGGATGAAAGATCAGCCCCAGCATTTT. It codes for CASSQDPPGMKDQPQHF.

V gene TRBV18 combines with J gene TRBJ1-5, with 9 nucleotides matching TRBD1. CDR1 and CDR2 from the germline V gene are KGHSH and LQKENI. The CDR3 contains 15 residues. Unmatched junction bases numbered 10, after V lost 6 bases and J lost 7 bases. CDR3 sequence: CASSGGQGRLQPQHF. The CDR3 DNA reads as TGTGCCAGCTCGGGGGGACAGGGTCGCTTGCAGCCCCAGCATTTT.